These 25 T cell receptor beta chains share one sample of origin, sequenced in a study of a mutant IDH1 vaccine in newly diagnosed glioma. Their recognized antigens are unknown. Time point defined: week 11, during vaccination. Doses of 300 ug of mutant IDH1 20-mer peptide were given with topical imiquimod. Repertoires were generated with immunoSEQ multiplex PCR, while TCRdb's copy carries only in-frame clones and drops some. This sample carries 30,000 to 40,000 clones, around 83% of them seen once, and the ten largest clones take 2% to 2.5%. The specimen was PBMCs, collected from a glioma patient whose treatment included an IDH1 peptide vaccine. Receptors originate from a man aged 40-49 years with glioma.

The chain combines TRBV2 with TRBJ2-4, with 7 bases identical to TRBD1. CDR1 is SNHLY, CDR2 FYNNEI, per germline. Trimming removed 6 bases from V and 7 bases from J; junction bases left unmatched: 15. This CDR3 comprises 16 residues. In DNA, the CDR3 is TGTGCCAGCAGGGACATCTTAAGACCGACAGGGAACATTCAGTACTTC. The encoded protein is CASRDILRPTGNIQYF. Based on the CDR3 plus reference TRBV2 and TRBJ2-4, the full variable domain is EPEVTQTPSHQVTQMGQEVILRCVPISNHLYFYWYRQILGQKVEFLVSFYNNEISEKSEIFDDQFSVERPDGSNFTLKIRSTKLEDSAMYFCASRDILRPTGNIQYFGAGTRLSVL.

This clone was observed a few times. The rearrangement joins TRBV20-1 to TRBJ1-1; D not certain. CDR3 length equals 11 residues. CDR1 and CDR2 (germline): DFQATT, SNEGSKA (reference sequence). The CDR3, as DNA: TGCAGCCAATCTGACAACACTGAAGCTTTCTTT. Protein sequence: CSQSDNTEAFF.

This clone has only one observation. This chain joins TRBV28 and TRBJ1-2; D not resolved. The CDR3 loop spans 14 amino acids. V gave up 10 bases and J gave up 8 bases, with 23 bases separating them. Germline V lookup: CDR1 MDHEN, CDR2 SYDVKM. DNA of the CDR3: TGTGCCATCCCAGCGAACGACCAGAGGGCGGGCTACACCTTC. It codes for CAIPANDQRAGYTF.

The J gene is TRBJ2-1, the V gene TRBV2; possibly TRBD1 or TRBD2 for D (5 bases each). The germline V gene encodes CDR1 SNHLY and CDR2 FYNNEI. The CDR3 is made up of 12 amino acids. V gave up 5 bases and J gave up 12 bases, with 14 bases separating them. The DNA for the CDR3 is TGTGCCAGCAGTCAAGGGACGGGAATGCAGTTCTTC. As protein: CASSQGTGMQFF.

The chain has TRBV19 and TRBJ1-1; D unclear. CDR1 and CDR2 (germline): LNHDA, SQIVND (reference sequence). CDR3 size: 14 residues. Trimming took 6 bases from V and 1 from J, leaving 12 bases between them. The CDR3: CASRETNRNTEAFF. In DNA, the CDR3 is TGTGCCAGTAGGGAAACTAACCGGAACACTGAAGCTTTCTTT.

This chain connects TRBV10-3 to TRBJ1-2, with a weak D call TRBD1 (6 bases). V was pared by 8 bases and J by 4 bases, with 17 bases between. Germline CDR1 and CDR2: ENHRY and SYGVKD. The CDR3 runs to 14 residues. CDR3 bases: TGTGCCATCTACAGGGCCTCCGGGGGCTATGGCTACACCTTC. It specifies CAIYRASGGYGYTF.

The chain employs TRBV4-2 and TRBJ2-2; no definite D call. The germline CDR1 and CDR2 sequences are LGHNA and YNFKEQ. V was clipped by 0 bases and J by 2 bases, with 7 bases between them. There are 15 residues in the CDR3. The CDR3 DNA reads as TGTGCCAGCAGCCAAGAAATAGGTAACACCGGGGAGCTGTTTTTT. It translates to CASSQEIGNTGELFF.

The rearrangement links TRBV6-1 to TRBJ2-5; no definite D call. This CDR3 contains 13 residues. The germline V gene encodes CDR1 MNHNS and CDR2 SASEGT. The CDR3 region has the DNA TGTGCGAGTCTTAGGGCTCTTCAAGAGACCCAGTACTTC. Translating it yields CASLRALQETQYF.

This sequence joins TRBV21-1 and TRBJ2-7; the table's D call, TRBD1, was not checked against the DNA. TRBV21-1 is an annotated pseudogene. The CDR3 consists of 14 residues. CDR3 loop: CASAIPGQVIEQYF. The CDR3, as DNA: TGTGCCAGCGCAATACCGGGACAGGTGATCGAGCAGTACTTC.

The chain is built from TRBV5-4 and TRBJ2-7, with 10 bases aligning to TRBD1. This CDR3 is built from 13 residues. Germline CDR1 and CDR2: SGHNT and YYREEE (reference sequence). With V trimmed by 7 bases and J by 5 bases, 6 bases remained unmatched. The CDR3 bases are TGTGCCAGCGGAAGACAGGGGGCCGACGAGCAGTACTTC. It specifies CASGRQGADEQYF.

This chain connects TRBV6-5 to TRBJ2-2; 8 bases are shared with TRBD2. Germline CDR1 MNHEY, CDR2 SVGAGI. The CDR3 runs to 16 residues. V shed 4 bases and J 0 bases; nucleotides not matched to a gene: 4. CDR3 sequence reads: CASSSREGTNTGELFF. CDR3 DNA: TGTGCCAGCAGTTCTCGGGAGGGAACGAACACCGGGGAGCTGTTTTTT.

The chain couples TRBV5-4 to TRBJ2-7; the D gene could be TRBD1 or TRBD2 (5 bases each). Per the germline V gene, CDR1 is SGHNT and CDR2 is YYREEE (reference sequence). This CDR3 has 16 residues. V gave up 4 bases and J gave up 6 bases, with 23 bases separating them. The CDR3 sequence: CASSDTPGPLFSEQYF. The CDR3 bases are TGTGCCAGCAGCGATACCCCGGGACCCCTATTTTCCGAGCAGTACTTC.

The chain couples TRBV13 to TRBJ2-2; 10 bases match TRBD1. This CDR3 has 15 residues. Germline V gives CDR1 PRHDT, CDR2 FYEKMQ (reference sequence). CDR3 in amino acids: CAREGTGVNTGELFF. DNA of the CDR3: TGTGCTAGAGAAGGGACAGGGGTTAACACCGGGGAGCTGTTTTTT.

CDR3 DNA sequence: TGTGCCAGCAGCCCGTGGACAGTCTCCTTGGGGGGAACCTACGAGCAGTACTTC. This gives the protein CASSPWTVSLGGTYEQYF. This chain uses TRBV5-6 with TRBJ2-7; D assignment may be TRBD1 or TRBD2 (6 bases each). V gave up 4 bases and J gave up 2 bases, with 25 bases separating them. The CDR3 covers 18 residues. Germline loops: CDR1 SGHDT, CDR2 YYEEEE.

This clone was seen only once. This chain connects TRBV5-6 to TRBJ1-3; no reliable D call. Looked up from germline, CDR1 is SGHDT and CDR2 is YYEEEE. Trimming took 4 bases from V and 0 from J, leaving 5 bases between them. This CDR3 region has 13 residues. CDR3 region: CASSIFSGNTIYF. The CDR3 DNA sequence: TGTGCCAGCAGCATTTTCTCTGGAAACACCATATATTTT. The whole variable domain, remainder taken from reference TRBV5-6 and TRBJ1-3, is DAGVTQSPTHLIKTRGQQVTLRCSPKSGHDTVSWYQQALGQGPQFIFQYYEEEERQRGNFPDRFSGHQFPNYSSELNVNALLLGDSALYLCASSIFSGNTIYFGEGSWLTVV.

This clone was detected once. The rearrangement uses TRBV5-4 and TRBJ2-3; TRBD2 matches at 7 bases. Per germline, CDR1 SGHNT and CDR2 YYREEE (reference sequence). Unmatched junction bases numbered 5, after V lost 7 bases and J lost 0 bases. The CDR3 runs 14 residues. The CDR3 nucleotides read TGTGCCAGCCTAGCGGATACTAGCACAGATACGCAGTATTTT. This gives the protein CASLADTSTDTQYF.

V gene TRBV5-7 combines with J gene TRBJ1-3, with TRBD1 matching over 7 bases. TRBV5-7 is an open reading frame, and its role is uncertain. Trimming took 4 bases from V and 0 from J; bases not matched to a gene: 4. The CDR3 has 15 residues. This CDR3 is CASSHDRDSGNTIYF. As DNA, the CDR3 is TGTGCCAGCAGCCATGACAGGGACTCTGGAAACACCATATATTTT.

The rearrangement joins TRBV4-2 to TRBJ2-1; 8 bases map to TRBD1. Trimming removed 4 bases from V and 6 bases from J; junction bases left unmatched: 5. Germline CDR1 and CDR2: LGHNA and YNFKEQ. The CDR3 spans 14 residues. This CDR3 reads CASSPRTGSNEQFF. CDR3 nucleotides: TGTGCCAGCAGCCCGCGGACAGGGTCCAATGAGCAGTTCTTC.

The CDR3 nucleotides read TGCAGTGCTACGGCAGAGACCCAGTACTTC. Its protein is CSATAETQYF. The chain uses TRBV20-1 and TRBJ2-5, with unresolved D. The CDR3 covers 10 residues. Trimming stripped 4 bases from V and 4 bases from J, with 4 bases between. From germline, CDR1 is DFQATT and CDR2 SNEGSKA (reference sequence).

This clone rates as medium-sized. The chain is built from TRBV28 and TRBJ2-7; the match to TRBD1 covers 10 bases. The CDR3 runs 14 residues. The V gene's germline CDR1 is MDHEN and CDR2 SYDVKM. V shed 7 bases, J shed 6 bases, and the junction held 9 bases outside the gene matches. The CDR3 coding sequence is TGTGCCAGCAAGAGCGGGACAGGGGCTTCCGAGCAGTACTTC. It encodes CASKSGTGASEQYF.

The chain uses TRBV5-1 and TRBJ2-5; D possibly uses TRBD1 or TRBD2 (5 bases each). CDR1 SGHRS and CDR2 YFSETQ come from the germline V gene. The length of the CDR3 is 13 residues. V was shortened by 4 bases and J by 1 base, with 8 bases between the two germline ends. The CDR3 sequence: CASSPGTQETQYF. The CDR3 DNA sequence: TGCGCCAGCAGCCCGGGGACCCAAGAGACCCAGTACTTC.

V and J are TRBV18 and TRBJ2-7, with 11 bases that match TRBD2. Germline V gene sequence: CDR1 KGHSH, CDR2 LQKENI. The CDR3 has 16 amino acids. Trimming at V came to 0 bases and at J to 1 base, leaving 2 bases not matched to a gene. The CDR3 region is CASSPPGLAGSYEQYF. CDR3 sequence (DNA): TGTGCCAGCTCACCACCAGGACTAGCGGGTTCCTACGAGCAGTACTTC.

This rearrangement joins TRBV28 to TRBJ2-2; 9 bases align to TRBD2. Trimming at V came to 0 bases and at J to 6 bases, leaving 8 bases not matched to a gene. CDR1 and CDR2 from the germline V gene are MDHEN and SYDVKM. The CDR3 runs to 17 residues. The CDR3 sequence is CASSLWGLASGPGELFF. CDR3 in DNA: TGTGCCAGCAGTTTATGGGGACTAGCTTCGGGGCCCGGGGAGCTGTTTTTT.

A few counts support this clone. This rearrangement joins TRBV6-1 to TRBJ1-3; no reliable D call. From germline, CDR1 is MNHNS and CDR2 SASEGT. Trimming removed 3 bases from V and 4 bases from J, with 4 bases in between. The CDR3 sequence is 12 residues long. CDR3 DNA sequence: TGTGCCAGCAGTGAGCGGGGAAACACCATATATTTT. It codes for CASSERGNTIYF.

The V call is TRBV5-1, the J call TRBJ1-1; weak D call: TRBD1 (5 bases). This CDR3 is built from 15 residues. CDR1 is SGHRS, CDR2 YFSETQ, per germline. V was pared by 0 bases and J by 4 bases, with 13 bases between. Here the CDR3 DNA reads TGCGCCAGCAGCTTGGATCCAGGGAGGGGCACTGAAGCTTTCTTT. It yields the protein CASSLDPGRGTEAFF.